This T cell receptor (beta chain) was captured by sequencing in a study of early T cells in non-severe SARS-CoV-2 infection. Across the study: Sequencing was performed on bulk RNA from unsorted whole blood, leaving chains unpaired. Findings and limits, study-wide: VDJdb matches were skewed toward anti-spike CD8 T cell responses.

Trimming took off 0 bases at V and 13 bases at J, with 16 bases between the two ends. CDR3 length equals 14 residues. From germline, CDR1 is MNHEY and CDR2 SVGEGT. In its sample, this clonotype was seen many times. Its target is not known. Individual cDNA molecules each received unique molecular identifiers attached to them. MiXCR was run by TCRdb on the 5' RACE reads, yielding one entry per CDR3 protein. This table has 60,000 to 75,000 distinct CDR3 sequences, 12% appearing once. This chain uses TRBV6-2 or TRBV6-3 with TRBJ2-1; a possible D gene is TRBD2 (5 bases). Sequencing was carried out using whole blood. This clonotype originated in an adult who was a healthcare worker with PCR-confirmed SARS-CoV-2 infection or an uninfected control (not recorded which). CDR3 in amino acids: CASSYSGRDRRQFF. In DNA, the CDR3 is TGTGCCAGCAGTTACTCAGGGAGAGATCGCCGACAGTTCTTC.